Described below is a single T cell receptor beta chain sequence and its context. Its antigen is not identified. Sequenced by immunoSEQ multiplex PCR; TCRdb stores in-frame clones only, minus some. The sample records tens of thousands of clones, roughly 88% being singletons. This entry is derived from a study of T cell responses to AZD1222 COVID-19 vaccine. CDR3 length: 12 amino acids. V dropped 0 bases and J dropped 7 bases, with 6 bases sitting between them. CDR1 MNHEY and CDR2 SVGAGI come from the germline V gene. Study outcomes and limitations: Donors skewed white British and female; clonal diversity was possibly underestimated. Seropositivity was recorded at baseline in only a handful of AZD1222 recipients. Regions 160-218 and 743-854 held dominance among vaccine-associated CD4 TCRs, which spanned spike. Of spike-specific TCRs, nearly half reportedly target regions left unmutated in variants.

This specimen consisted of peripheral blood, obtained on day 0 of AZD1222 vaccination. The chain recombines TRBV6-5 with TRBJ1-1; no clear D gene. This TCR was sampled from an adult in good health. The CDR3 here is CASSYSYGEAFF. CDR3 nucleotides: TGTGCCAGCAGTTACTCGTATGGTGAAGCTTTCTTT.